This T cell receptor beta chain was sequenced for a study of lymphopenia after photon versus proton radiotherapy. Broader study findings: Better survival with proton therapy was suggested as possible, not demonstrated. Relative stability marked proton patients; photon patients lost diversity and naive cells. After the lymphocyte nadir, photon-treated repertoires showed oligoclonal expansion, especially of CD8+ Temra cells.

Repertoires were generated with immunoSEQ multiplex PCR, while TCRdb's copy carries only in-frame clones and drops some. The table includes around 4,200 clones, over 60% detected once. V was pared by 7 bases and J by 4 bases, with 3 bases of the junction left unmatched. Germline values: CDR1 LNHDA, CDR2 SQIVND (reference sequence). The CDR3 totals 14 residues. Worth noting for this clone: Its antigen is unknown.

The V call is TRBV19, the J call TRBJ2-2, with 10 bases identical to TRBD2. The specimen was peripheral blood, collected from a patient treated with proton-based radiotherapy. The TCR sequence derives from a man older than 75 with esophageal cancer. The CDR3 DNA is TGTGCCAGTAAGGCTAGCGGGGGCACCGGGGAGCTGTTTTTT. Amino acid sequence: CASKASGGTGELFF.